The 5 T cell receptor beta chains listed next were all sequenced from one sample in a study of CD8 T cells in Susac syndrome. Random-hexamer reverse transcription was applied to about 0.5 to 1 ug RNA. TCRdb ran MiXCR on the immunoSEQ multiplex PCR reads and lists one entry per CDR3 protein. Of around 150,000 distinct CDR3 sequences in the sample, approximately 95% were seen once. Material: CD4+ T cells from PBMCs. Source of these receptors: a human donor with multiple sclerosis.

The chain's CDR3 is CASSEQGWNEAFF. CDR3 coding DNA: TGTGCCAGCAGCGAACAGGGTTGGAATGAAGCTTTCTTT. The chain joins TRBV7-9 to TRBJ1-1; D is possibly TRBD1 (6 bases). Trimming shortened V by 5 bases and J by 7 bases, and 14 bases separated the two germline ends. Germline-derived CDR1 and CDR2 are SEHNR and FQNEAQ (reference sequence). This CDR3 has 13 amino acids. The whole variable domain, remainder taken from reference TRBV7-9 and TRBJ1-1, is DTGVSQNPRHKITKRGQNVTFRCDPISEHNRLYWYRQTLGQGPEFLTYFQNEAQLEKSRLLSDRFSAERPKGSFSTLEIQRTEQGDSAMYLCASSEQGWNEAFFGQGTRLTVV.

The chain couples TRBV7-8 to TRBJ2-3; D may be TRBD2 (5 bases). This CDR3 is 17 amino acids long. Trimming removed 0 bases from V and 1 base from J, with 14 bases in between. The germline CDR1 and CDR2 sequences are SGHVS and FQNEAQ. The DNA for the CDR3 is TGTGCCAGCAGCTTAGCGGTAGTGAGCGGTCGCACAGATACGCAGTATTTT. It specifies CASSLAVVSGRTDTQYF.

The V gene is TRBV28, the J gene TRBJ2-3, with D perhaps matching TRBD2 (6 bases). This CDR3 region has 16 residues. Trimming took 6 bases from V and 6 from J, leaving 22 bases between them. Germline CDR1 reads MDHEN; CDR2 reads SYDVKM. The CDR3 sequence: CASRLGGLTTRDTQYF. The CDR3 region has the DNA TGTGCCAGCAGACTGGGGGGACTTACAACCCGGGATACGCAGTATTTT. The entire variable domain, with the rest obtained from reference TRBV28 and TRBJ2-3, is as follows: DVKVTQSSRYLVKRTGEKVFLECVQDMDHENMFWYRQDPGLGLRLIYFSYDVKMKEKGDIPEGYSVSREKKERFSLILESASTNQTSMYLCASRLGGLTTRDTQYFGPGTRLTVL.

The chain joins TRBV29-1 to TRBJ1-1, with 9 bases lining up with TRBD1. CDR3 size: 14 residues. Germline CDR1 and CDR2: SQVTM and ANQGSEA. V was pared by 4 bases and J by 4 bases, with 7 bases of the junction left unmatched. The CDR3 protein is CSVADRGRSTEAFF. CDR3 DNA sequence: TGCAGCGTTGCAGACAGGGGGAGAAGCACTGAAGCTTTCTTT.

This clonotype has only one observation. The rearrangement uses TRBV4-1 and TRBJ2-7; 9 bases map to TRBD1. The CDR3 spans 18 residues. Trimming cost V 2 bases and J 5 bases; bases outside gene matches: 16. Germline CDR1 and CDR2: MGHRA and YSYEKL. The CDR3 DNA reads TGCGCCAGCAGCCAATTGACCGTCCGGGACAGGGCCTCAAACGAGCAGTACTTC. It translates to CASSQLTVRDRASNEQYF.